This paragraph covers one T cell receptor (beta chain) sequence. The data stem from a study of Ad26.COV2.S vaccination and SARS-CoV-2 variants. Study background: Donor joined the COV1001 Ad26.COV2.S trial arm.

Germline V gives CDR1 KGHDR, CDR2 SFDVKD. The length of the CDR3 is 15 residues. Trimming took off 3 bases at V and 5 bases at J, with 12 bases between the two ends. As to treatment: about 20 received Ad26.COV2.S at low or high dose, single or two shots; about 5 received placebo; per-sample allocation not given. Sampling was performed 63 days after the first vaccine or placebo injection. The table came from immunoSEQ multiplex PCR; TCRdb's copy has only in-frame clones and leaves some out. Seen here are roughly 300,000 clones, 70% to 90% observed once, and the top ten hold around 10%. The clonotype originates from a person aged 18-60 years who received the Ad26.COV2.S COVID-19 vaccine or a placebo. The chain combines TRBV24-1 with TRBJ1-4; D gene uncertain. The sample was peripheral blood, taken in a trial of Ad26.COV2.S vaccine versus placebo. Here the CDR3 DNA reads TGTGCCACCAGTGATGCCAGATCAAAAAATGAAAAACTGTTTTTT. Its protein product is CATSDARSKNEKLFF.